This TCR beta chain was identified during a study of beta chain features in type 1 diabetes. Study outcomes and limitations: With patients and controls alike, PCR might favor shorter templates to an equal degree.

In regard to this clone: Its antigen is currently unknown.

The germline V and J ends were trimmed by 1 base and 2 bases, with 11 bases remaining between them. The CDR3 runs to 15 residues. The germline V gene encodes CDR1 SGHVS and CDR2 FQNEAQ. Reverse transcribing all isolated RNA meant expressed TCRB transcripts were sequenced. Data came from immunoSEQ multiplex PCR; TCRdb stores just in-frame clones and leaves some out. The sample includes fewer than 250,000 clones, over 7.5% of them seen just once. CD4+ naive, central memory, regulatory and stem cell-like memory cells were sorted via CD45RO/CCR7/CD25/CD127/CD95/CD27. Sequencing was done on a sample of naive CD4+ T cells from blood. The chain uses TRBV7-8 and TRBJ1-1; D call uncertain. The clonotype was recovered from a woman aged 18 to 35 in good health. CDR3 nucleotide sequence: TGTGCCAGCAGCTTAGGTTTCGGGGTCAACACTGAAGCTTTCTTT. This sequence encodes CASSLGFGVNTEAFF.